The clone carrying this T cell receptor (beta chain) has just a few counts. Antigen specificity is unknown. This sample is drawn from a study of blood T cells in healthy people across ages. This CDR3 is built from 17 residues. Germline V gives CDR1 MNHEY, CDR2 SMNVEV (reference sequence). With V trimmed by 2 bases and J by 10 bases, 13 bases remained unmatched. It was with a sample-barcoded 5' primer and a J-beta primer mix that a second PCR of roughly 7 to 12 cycles was run. Via MiXCR, TCRdb re-called the 5' RACE reads, giving one row per CDR3 protein. The sample has roughly 1.7 million distinct CDR3 sequences; around 35% are singletons. Whole-study findings and limits: Samples with more naive T cells showed higher observed beta diversity. Naive CD4+ cells and diversity were both higher in long-lived donors than in aged donors.

Total RNA was extracted at no less than 6 micrograms per sample. The receptor's source is a woman aged 25 to 39 in good health. Sequencing was done on a sample of blood. The gene calls are TRBV27 and TRBJ1-4; 10 bases are shared with TRBD1. The CDR3 sequence is CASSLRWTGGLSVKLFF. DNA of the CDR3: TGTGCCAGCAGTTTACGGTGGACAGGGGGGTTAAGTGTAAAACTGTTTTTT.